The rows below give T cell receptor beta chains drawn from one sample of a study of CD8 T cells in Susac syndrome. TCRdb recomputed calls from the immunoSEQ multiplex PCR reads with MiXCR, one row per CDR3 protein. The data show about 190,000 distinct CDR3 sequences, 85% to 95% seen once. Sequencing input: CD8+ T cells from PBMCs. These receptors were taken from a human donor with Susac syndrome. Each CDR3 is given with its conserved first and last residue. D genes are given only for firm matches. Clone size is stated in some rows and not others, as once, few, many or a class when expanded.

d_gene	abundance	v_gene	len	j_gene	CDR3nt	CDR3aa
TRBD2	-	TRBV27	16	TRBJ2-7	TGTGCCAGCAGTTTAACGGGACTAGCGGACTCCTACGAGCAGTACTTC	CASSLTGLADSYEQYF
TRBD1	-	TRBV30	14	TRBJ1-1	TGTGCCTGGATTTTTACCTCAGGGGGGACTGAAGCTTTCTTT	CAWIFTSGGTEAFF
-	-	TRBV2	12	TRBJ1-5	TGTGCCAGCAGTGGACTAAATCAGCCCCAGCATTTT	CASSGLNQPQHF
-	-	TRBV10-3	11	TRBJ2-1	TGTGCCATCTCAATTGGCAATGAGCAGTTCTTC	CAISIGNEQFF
-	-	TRBV20-1	12	TRBJ2-5	TGCAGTGCTCAGGGCCTCCAAGAGACCCAGTACTTC	CSAQGLQETQYF
TRBD2	-	TRBV5-4	12	TRBJ2-1	TGTGCCAGCAGCCCAACTAGCGGGGAGCAGTTCTTC	CASSPTSGEQFF
TRBD2	-	TRBV30	17	TRBJ2-3	TGTGCCTGGAGTTGGGGACTAGCGGGGGCAAGCACAGATACGCAGTATTTT	CAWSWGLAGASTDTQYF
TRBD1	-	TRBV2	15	TRBJ1-2	TGTGCCAGCAGTGATCAGGGACAGGGGGCGCGTGGCTACACCTTC	CASSDQGQGARGYTF
TRBD1	-	TRBV12-5	17	TRBJ2-6	TGTGCTAGTGGTTTGGTACAGGGGGCTTATGGGGCCAACGTCCTGACTTTC	CASGLVQGAYGANVLTF
TRBD2	-	TRBV9	15	TRBJ2-7	TGTGCCAGCAGCGTCGGGGGACTAGCTTTATACGAGCAGTACTTC	CASSVGGLALYEQYF
TRBD2	-	TRBV19	15	TRBJ2-1	TGTGCCAGTAAAGTTAGCGGGGGCTCCTACAATGAGCAGTTCTTC	CASKVSGGSYNEQFF
TRBD1	once	TRBV9	13	TRBJ2-7	TGTGCCAGCAGCGTTACAGGGGACGACGAGCAGTACTTC	CASSVTGDDEQYF
TRBD1	-	TRBV20-1	14	TRBJ2-1	TGCAGTGCCCACGGGACAGGGGGCGTCAATGAGCAGTTCTTC	CSAHGTGGVNEQFF
-	-	TRBV5-4	14	TRBJ1-2	TGTGCCAGCAGCTTGGCCGTGGGGACTTGGGGCTACACCTTC	CASSLAVGTWGYTF
-	-	TRBV6-5	16	TRBJ1-3	TGTGCCAGCAGTTACCTAATGGGGGCAGGCGGAAACACCATATATTTT	CASSYLMGAGGNTIYF
-	-	TRBV30	12	TRBJ1-2	TGTGCCTGGAGTCAACTCCTTGGGGGCTACACCTTC	CAWSQLLGGYTF
-	-	TRBV30	13	TRBJ1-1	TGTGCCTGGCAGGACACTATGAACACTGAAGCTTTCTTT	CAWQDTMNTEAFF
TRBD1	once	TRBV29-1	17	TRBJ2-5	TGCAGCGTTGAAGGAGTTCTGAAAGACAGGGGGATCGAGACCCAGTACTTC	CSVEGVLKDRGIETQYF
-	once	TRBV13	18	TRBJ2-6	TGTGCCAGCAGTTCCAGGGAAGACCCAACCTCTGGGGCCAACGTCCTGACTTTC	CASSSREDPTSGANVLTF
-	-	TRBV15	16	TRBJ2-1	TGTGCCACCAGCAGAGATCGGGCAGGGAGCGGAAATGAGCAGTTCTTC	CATSRDRAGSGNEQFF